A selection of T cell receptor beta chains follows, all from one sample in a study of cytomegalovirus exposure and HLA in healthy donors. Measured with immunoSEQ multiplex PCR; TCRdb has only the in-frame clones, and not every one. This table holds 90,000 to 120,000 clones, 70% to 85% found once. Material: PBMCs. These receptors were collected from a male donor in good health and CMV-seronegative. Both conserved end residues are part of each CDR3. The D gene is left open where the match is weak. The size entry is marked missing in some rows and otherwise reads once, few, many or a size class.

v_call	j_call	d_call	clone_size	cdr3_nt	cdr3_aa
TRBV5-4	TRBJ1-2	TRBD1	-	TGTGCCAGCAGCCCGGACAGGGACTATGGCTACACCTTC	CASSPDRDYGYTF
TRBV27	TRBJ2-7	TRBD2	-	TGTGCCAGCAGCCCCCGGACTAGCGGAACCTACGAGCAGTACTTC	CASSPRTSGTYEQYF
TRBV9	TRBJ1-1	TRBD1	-	TGTGCCAGCAGCGTAAGTTCCCAGGGGGCAGGAATAACTGAAGCTTTCTTT	CASSVSSQGAGITEAFF
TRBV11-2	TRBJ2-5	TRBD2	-	TGTGCCAGCAGCTTAGACGGGACTAGCCAAGAGACCCAGTACTTC	CASSLDGTSQETQYF
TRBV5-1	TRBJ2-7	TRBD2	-	TGCGCCAGCAGCCCCACTCCGGGGAGCGGGAGGCTCGCCTACGAGCAGTACTTC	CASSPTPGSGRLAYEQYF
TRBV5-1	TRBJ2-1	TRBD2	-	TGCGCCAGCAGCTTGGGACTAGCGGGAGGACACAATGAGCAGTTCTTC	CASSLGLAGGHNEQFF
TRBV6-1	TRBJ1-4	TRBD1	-	TGTGCCAGCAGGGACAGGATAACTAATGAAAAACTGTTTTTT	CASRDRITNEKLFF
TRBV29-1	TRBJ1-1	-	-	TGCAGCGTTGAATTTCTCGTGGGCAGGAACACTGAAGCTTTCTTT	CSVEFLVGRNTEAFF
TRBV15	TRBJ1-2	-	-	TGTGCCACCAGCAGAGAAACAGTGTATGGCTACACCTTC	CATSRETVYGYTF
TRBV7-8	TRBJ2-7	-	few	TGTGCCAGCAGCTGGGCGACGTCCTACGAGCAGTACTTC	CASSWATSYEQYF
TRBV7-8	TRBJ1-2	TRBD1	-	TGTGCCAGCAGCTCGGGGACAGGGTCACCCTATGGCTACACCTTC	CASSSGTGSPYGYTF
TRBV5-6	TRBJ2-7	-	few	TGTGCCAGCAGCTTGGACAGGCAAGCCTACGAGCAGTACTTC	CASSLDRQAYEQYF
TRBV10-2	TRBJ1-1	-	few	TGCGCCAGCAGCTCCGGCAGGATAGAAGAAGCTTTCTTT	CASSSGRIEEAFF
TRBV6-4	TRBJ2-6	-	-	TGTGCCAGCAGTGACCACTCTGGGGCCAACGTCCTGACTTTC	CASSDHSGANVLTF
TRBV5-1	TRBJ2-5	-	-	TGCGCCAGCAGAGAGGAGGGGGAGACCCAGTACTTC	CASREEGETQYF
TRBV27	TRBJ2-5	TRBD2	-	TGTGCCAGCAGTCAAGGACTAGTGGGGCTGGAGACCCAGTACTTC	CASSQGLVGLETQYF
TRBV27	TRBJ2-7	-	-	TGTGCCAGCAGTAGCCCATCCAGCGAAAACTCCTACGAGCAGTACTTC	CASSSPSSENSYEQYF
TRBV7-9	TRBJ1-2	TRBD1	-	TGTTCCAGCAGCGCGACAGGGGGCGGGCGATTGGTCTATGGCTACACCTTC	CSSSATGGGRLVYGYTF
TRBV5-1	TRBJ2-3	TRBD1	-	TGCGCCAGCAGCGCAGCCGGGACAGCCGCCACAGATACGCAGTATTTT	CASSAAGTAATDTQYF
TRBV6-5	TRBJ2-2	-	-	TGTGCCAGCAGTTACTGGTTAGCGGACACCGGGGAGCTGTTTTTT	CASSYWLADTGELFF
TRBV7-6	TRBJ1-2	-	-	TGTGCCAGCAGCCCTCGAGGTAACTATGGCTACACCTTC	CASSPRGNYGYTF
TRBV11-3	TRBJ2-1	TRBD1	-	TGTGCCAGCAGCCCCCGGACAGGGGGCAATGAGCAGTTCTTC	CASSPRTGGNEQFF
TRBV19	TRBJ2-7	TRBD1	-	TGTGCCAGTAGTATATCCCCTCCGACAGGGACCTACGAGCAGTACTTC	CASSISPPTGTYEQYF
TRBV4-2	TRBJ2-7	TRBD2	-	TGTGCCAGCAGCCAAGTGCCGCCGGGACTAGAGAGCGAGCAGTACTTC	CASSQVPPGLESEQYF
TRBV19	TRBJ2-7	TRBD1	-	TGTGCCAGTAGTGGCCGGGACAGGGCCTACGAGCAGTACTTC	CASSGRDRAYEQYF
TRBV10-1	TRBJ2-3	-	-	TGCGCCAGCAGTGCCGAGGGGAGGACAAAGCCTGATACGCAGTATTTT	CASSAEGRTKPDTQYF
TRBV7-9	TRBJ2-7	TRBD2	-	TGTGCCATCGGGAGGGTCAACGAGCAGTACTTC	CAIGRVNEQYF
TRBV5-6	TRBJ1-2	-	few	TGTGCCAGCAGCTTGGGGCATAAGAACTATGGCTACACCTTC	CASSLGHKNYGYTF
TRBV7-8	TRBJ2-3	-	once	TGTGCCAGCAGCTTAGAGCGAAGTCGGATGATGGATACGCAGTATTTT	CASSLERSRMMDTQYF
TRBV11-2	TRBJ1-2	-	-	TGTGCCAGCAGCCCTCAGGGAAACTATGGCTACACCTTC	CASSPQGNYGYTF
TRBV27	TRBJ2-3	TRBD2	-	TGTGCCAGCACCGAGAGCGGGAGGGCCTCCTCAGATACGCAGTATTTT	CASTESGRASSDTQYF
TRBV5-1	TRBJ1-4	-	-	TGCGCCAGCAGCTTGGACAGCTCTAATGAAAAACTGTTTTTT	CASSLDSSNEKLFF
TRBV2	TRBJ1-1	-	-	TGTGCCAGCAGTGGGGGAGTCAGCACTGAAGCTTTCTTT	CASSGGVSTEAFF
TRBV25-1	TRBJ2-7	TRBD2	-	TGTGCCAGCAGTGATGGGGCGGGAGGCTCCTACGAGCAGTACTTC	CASSDGAGGSYEQYF
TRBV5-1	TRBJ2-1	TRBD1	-	TGCGCCAGCAGCTCGGGACAGGGGCCCTACAATGAGCAGTTCTTC	CASSSGQGPYNEQFF
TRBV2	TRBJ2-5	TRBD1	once	TGTGCCAGCAGTCCCCGGGACAGGGTAGAGACCCAGTACTTC	CASSPRDRVETQYF
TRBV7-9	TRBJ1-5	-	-	TGTGCCAGCAGACGAGGAGACAATCAGCCCCAGCATTTT	CASRRGDNQPQHF
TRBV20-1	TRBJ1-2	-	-	TGCAGTGCTAGAGATTACTCCCTGTTCACCTTC	CSARDYSLFTF
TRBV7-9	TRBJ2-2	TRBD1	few	TGTGCCAGCAGCTTAGTTCTTGTCCGTCAGGGGGCAAGGACCGGGGAGCTGTTTTTT	CASSLVLVRQGARTGELFF
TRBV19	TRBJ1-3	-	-	TGTGCCAGTAGTACCTCCGGGACACTCTCTGGAAACACCATATATTTT	CASSTSGTLSGNTIYF
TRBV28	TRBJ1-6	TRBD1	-	TGTGCCAGCAGTTCGTTGACAGGGATCCACTTT	CASSSLTGIHF
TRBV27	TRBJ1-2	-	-	TGTGCCAGCAGTTTACGGCAGGGCCTCTATGGCTACACCTTC	CASSLRQGLYGYTF
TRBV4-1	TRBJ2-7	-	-	TGCGCCAGCAGCCAAGATCGGGGGACCCTCTACGAGCAGTACTTC	CASSQDRGTLYEQYF
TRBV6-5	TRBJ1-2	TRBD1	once	TGTGCCAGCAGTTTCGCAACAGGGGGCTATGGCTACACCTTC	CASSFATGGYGYTF
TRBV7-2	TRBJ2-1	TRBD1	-	TGTGCCAGCAGTTTCGACCGGGACAGCCGCTACAATGAGCAGTTCTTC	CASSFDRDSRYNEQFF
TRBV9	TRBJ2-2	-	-	TGTGCCAGCAGCGTAGTTTCCGGCGGGGAGCTGTTTTTT	CASSVVSGGELFF
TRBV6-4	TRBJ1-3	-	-	TGTGCCAGCAGTGGGTCAGACAGCTCTGGAAACACCATATATTTT	CASSGSDSSGNTIYF
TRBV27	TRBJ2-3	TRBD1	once	TGTGCCAGCACCAGACAGGGGCTGGGGGATACGCAGTATTTT	CASTRQGLGDTQYF
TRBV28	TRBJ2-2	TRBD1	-	TGTGCCAGCAGTTCCGCTCGACAGGGGGCCACCGGGGAGCTGTTTTTT	CASSSARQGATGELFF
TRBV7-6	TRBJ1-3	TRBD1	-	TGTGCCAGCAGCCCTTGGACAGGTTTAAAGGTTTCCTCTGGAAACACCATATATTTT	CASSPWTGLKVSSGNTIYF
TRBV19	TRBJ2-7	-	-	TGTGCCAGTAGTATGCGGGTAGCGGCCTACGAGCAGTACTTC	CASSMRVAAYEQYF
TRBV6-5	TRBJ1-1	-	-	TGTGCCAGCAGTGGAGGACTAAAGACTGAAGCTTTCTTT	CASSGGLKTEAFF
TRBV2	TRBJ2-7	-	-	TGTGCCAGCAGTGAAGGGGGCTTGGGGGCCTACGAGCAGTACTTC	CASSEGGLGAYEQYF
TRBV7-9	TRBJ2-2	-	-	TGTGCCAGCAGCTTATCGATTGGGGCCTGGAACACCGGGGAGCTGTTTTTT	CASSLSIGAWNTGELFF